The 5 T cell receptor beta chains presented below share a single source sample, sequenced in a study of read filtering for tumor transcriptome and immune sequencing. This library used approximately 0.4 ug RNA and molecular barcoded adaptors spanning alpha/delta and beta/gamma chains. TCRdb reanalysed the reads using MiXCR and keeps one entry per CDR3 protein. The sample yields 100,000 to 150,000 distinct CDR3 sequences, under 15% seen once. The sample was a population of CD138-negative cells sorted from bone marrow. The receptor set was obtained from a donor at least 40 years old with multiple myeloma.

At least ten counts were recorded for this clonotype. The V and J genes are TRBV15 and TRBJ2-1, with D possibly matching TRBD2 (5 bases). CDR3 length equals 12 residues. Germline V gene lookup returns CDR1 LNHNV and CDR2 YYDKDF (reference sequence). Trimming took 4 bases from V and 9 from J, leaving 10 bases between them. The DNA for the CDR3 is TGTGCCACCAGCATGAGGGTTGGTGAGCAGTTCTTC. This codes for CATSMRVGEQFF.

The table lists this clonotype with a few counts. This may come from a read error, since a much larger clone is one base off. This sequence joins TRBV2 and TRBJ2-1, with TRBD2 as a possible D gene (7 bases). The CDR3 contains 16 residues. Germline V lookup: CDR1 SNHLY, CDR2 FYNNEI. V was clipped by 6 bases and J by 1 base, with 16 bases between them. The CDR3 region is CASRGGLADSYNEQFF. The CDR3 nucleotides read TGTGCCAGCAGGGGGGGGCTAGCAGATTCCTACAATGAGCAGTTCTTC.

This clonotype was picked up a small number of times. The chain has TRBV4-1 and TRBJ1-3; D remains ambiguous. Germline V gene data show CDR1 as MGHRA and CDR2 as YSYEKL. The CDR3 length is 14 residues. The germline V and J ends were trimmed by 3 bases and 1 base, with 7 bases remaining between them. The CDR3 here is CASSHSVSGNTIYF. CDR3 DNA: TGCGCCAGCAGCCACTCTGTTTCTGGAAACACCATATATTTT.

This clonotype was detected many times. DNA of the CDR3: TGCAGCGTTGAGGGGTCTCTGGGGAAAGACAATGAGCAGTTCTTC. The encoded protein is CSVEGSLGKDNEQFF. The V gene is TRBV29-1, the J gene TRBJ2-1; D is ambiguous. V lost 3 bases to trimming and J lost 5 bases, with 17 bases between them. CDR3 length: 15 amino acids. Germline CDR1 is SQVTM and CDR2 is ANQGSEA.

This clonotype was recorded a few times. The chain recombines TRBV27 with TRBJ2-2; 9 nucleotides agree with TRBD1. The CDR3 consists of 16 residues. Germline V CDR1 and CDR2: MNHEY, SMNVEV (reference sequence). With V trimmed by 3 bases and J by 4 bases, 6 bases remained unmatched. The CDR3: CASSFYRGQGTGELFF. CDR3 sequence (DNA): TGTGCCAGCAGTTTCTATCGGGGACAGGGCACCGGGGAGCTGTTTTTT.